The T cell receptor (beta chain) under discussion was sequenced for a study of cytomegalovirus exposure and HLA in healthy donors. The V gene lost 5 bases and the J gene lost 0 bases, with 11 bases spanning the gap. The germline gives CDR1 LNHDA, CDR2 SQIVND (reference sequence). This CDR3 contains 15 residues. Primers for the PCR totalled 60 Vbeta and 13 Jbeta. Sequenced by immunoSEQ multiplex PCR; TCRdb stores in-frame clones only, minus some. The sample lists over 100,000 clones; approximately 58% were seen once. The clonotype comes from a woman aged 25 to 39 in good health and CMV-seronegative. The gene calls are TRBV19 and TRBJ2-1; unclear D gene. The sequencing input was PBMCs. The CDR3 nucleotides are TGTGCCAGTAGTCCGACTCTGAGCTCCTACAATGAGCAGTTCTTC. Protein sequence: CASSPTLSSYNEQFF.